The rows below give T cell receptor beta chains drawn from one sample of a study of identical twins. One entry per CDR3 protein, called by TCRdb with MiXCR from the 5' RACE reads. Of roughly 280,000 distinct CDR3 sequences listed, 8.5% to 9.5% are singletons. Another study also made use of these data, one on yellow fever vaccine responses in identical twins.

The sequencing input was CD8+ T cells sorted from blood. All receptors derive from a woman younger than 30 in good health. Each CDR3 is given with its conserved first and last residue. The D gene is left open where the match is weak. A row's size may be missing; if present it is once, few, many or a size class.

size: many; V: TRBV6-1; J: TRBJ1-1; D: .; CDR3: CASSVEAGTTNTEAFF; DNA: TGTGCCAGCAGTGTAGAAGCCGGGACAACGAACACTGAAGCTTTCTTT
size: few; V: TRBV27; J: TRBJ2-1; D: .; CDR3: CASSPGEAYNEQFF; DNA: TGTGCCAGCAGCCCCGGGGAGGCCTACAATGAGCAGTTCTTC
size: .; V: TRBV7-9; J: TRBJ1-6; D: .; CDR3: CASSSVTGANSPLHF; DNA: TGTGCCAGCAGCTCTGTGACAGGCGCCAATTCACCCCTCCACTTT
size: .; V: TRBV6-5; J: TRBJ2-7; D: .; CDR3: CASSYSSLSLRYEQYF; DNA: TGTGCCAGCAGTTACTCGAGCCTCAGTCTTAGGTACGAGCAGTACTTC
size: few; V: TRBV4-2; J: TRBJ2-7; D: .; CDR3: CASSPKVGGEQYF; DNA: TGTGCCAGCAGCCCCAAAGTGGGAGGCGAGCAGTACTTC
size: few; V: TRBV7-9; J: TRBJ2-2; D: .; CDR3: CASSALASAGELFF; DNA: TGTGCCAGCAGCGCCCTAGCAAGCGCCGGGGAGCTGTTTTTT
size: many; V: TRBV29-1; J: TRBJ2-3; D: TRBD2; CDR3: CSVEDRLAPDTQYF; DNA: TGCAGCGTTGAAGATCGACTAGCGCCGGATACGCAGTATTTT
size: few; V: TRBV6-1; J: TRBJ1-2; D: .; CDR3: CASTLLGANYGYTF; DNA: TGTGCCAGCACCCTCTTGGGGGCTAACTATGGCTACACCTTC
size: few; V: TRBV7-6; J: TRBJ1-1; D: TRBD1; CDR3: CASSPSTGLNTEAFF; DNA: TGTGCCAGCAGCCCTTCGACAGGGCTGAACACTGAAGCTTTCTTT
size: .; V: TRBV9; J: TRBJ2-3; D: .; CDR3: CASSVENGGSTDTQFF; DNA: TGTGCCAGCAGCGTAGAGAACGGGGGAAGCACAGATACGCAGTTTTTT
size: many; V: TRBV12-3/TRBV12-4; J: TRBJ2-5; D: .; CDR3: CAIFSDFQETQYF; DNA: TGTGCCATCTTCTCGGATTTCCAAGAGACCCAGTACTTC
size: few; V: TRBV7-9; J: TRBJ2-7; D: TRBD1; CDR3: CASSTGGQGAYEQYF; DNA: TGTGCCAGCAGTACGGGGGGACAGGGGGCCTACGAGCAGTACTTC
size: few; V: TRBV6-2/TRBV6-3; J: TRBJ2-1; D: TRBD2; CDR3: CASSYVTPTSGGYNEQFF; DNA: TGTGCCAGCAGTTACGTGACCCCCACTAGCGGGGGCTACAATGAGCAGTTCTTC
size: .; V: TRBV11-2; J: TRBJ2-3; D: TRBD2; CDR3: CASSRPLAGLTDTQYF; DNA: TGTGCCAGCAGCCGGCCACTAGCGGGACTCACAGATACGCAGTATTTT
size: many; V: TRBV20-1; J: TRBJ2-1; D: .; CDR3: CSVDLSGTYNEQFF; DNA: TGCAGTGTGGACCTTAGCGGAACCTACAATGAGCAGTTCTTC
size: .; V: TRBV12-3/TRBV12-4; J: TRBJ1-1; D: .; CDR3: CASSLGGSQAFF; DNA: TGTGCCAGCAGTTTAGGGGGGTCCCAAGCTTTCTTT
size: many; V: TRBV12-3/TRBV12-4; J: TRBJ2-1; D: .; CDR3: CASSRNRGGSYNEQFF; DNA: TGTGCCAGCAGCCGGAATCGGGGCGGATCCTACAATGAGCAGTTCTTC
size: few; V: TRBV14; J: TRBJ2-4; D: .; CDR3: CASSQDSPLEDIQYF; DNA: TGTGCCAGCAGCCAAGATTCCCCCCTGGAGGACATTCAGTACTTC
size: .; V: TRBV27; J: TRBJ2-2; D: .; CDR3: CASSLSRGTGELFF; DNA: TGTGCCAGCAGTTTATCTAGGGGGACCGGGGAGCTGTTTTTT
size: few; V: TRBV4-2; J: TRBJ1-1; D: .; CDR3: CASAWGGTEAFF; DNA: TGTGCCAGCGCTTGGGGGGGCACTGAAGCTTTCTTT
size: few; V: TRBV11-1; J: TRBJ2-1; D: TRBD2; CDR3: CASSSTGTSGIGAYNEQFF; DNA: TGTGCCAGCAGCTCCACCGGGACTAGCGGGATTGGCGCCTACAATGAGCAGTTCTTC
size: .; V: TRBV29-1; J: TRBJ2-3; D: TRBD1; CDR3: CSVEGWDRGPQRASTDTQYF; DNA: TGCAGCGTTGAAGGATGGGACAGGGGTCCCCAGCGGGCAAGCACAGATACGCAGTATTTT
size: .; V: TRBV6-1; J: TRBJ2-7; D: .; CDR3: CASRPGLLTYEQYF; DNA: TGTGCCAGCAGGCCGGGACTGCTAACCTACGAGCAGTACTTC
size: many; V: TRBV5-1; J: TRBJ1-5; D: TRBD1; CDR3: CASRGQGPNQPQHF; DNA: TGCGCCAGCAGAGGACAGGGCCCCAATCAGCCCCAGCATTTT
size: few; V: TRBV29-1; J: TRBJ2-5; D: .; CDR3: CSVDPGEGQETQYF; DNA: TGCAGCGTTGACCCAGGGGAGGGTCAAGAGACCCAGTACTTC
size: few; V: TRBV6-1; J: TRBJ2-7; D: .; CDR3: CASSLLAGTYEQYF; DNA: TGTGCCAGCAGCCTATTGGCGGGAACCTACGAGCAGTACTTC
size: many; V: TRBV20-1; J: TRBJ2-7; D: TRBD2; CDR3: CSARPGGLAGTYEQYF; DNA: TGCAGTGCTAGGCCTGGCGGACTAGCGGGAACCTACGAGCAGTACTTC
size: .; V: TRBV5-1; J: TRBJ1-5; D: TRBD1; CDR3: CASSWPTGEICNQPQHF; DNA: TGCGCCAGCAGCTGGCCGACAGGGGAAATCTGCAATCAGCCCCAGCATTTT
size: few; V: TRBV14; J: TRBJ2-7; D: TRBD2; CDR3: CASSQVGGAYEQYF; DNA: TGTGCCAGCAGCCAAGTGGGGGGGGCCTACGAGCAGTACTTC
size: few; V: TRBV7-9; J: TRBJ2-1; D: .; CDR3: CASSAGLYNEQFF; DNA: TGTGCCAGCAGCGCGGGCCTATACAATGAGCAGTTCTTC
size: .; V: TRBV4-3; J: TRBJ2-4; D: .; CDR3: CASSQDWGERAKNIQYF; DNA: TGCGCCAGCAGCCAAGATTGGGGGGAGAGGGCCAAAAACATTCAGTACTTC
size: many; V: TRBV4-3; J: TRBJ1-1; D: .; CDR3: CASSLLGESETEAFF; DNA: TGCGCCAGCAGTTTATTAGGGGAGTCGGAAACTGAAGCTTTCTTT
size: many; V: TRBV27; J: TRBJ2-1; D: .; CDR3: CASSPGVGYNEQFF; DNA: TGTGCCAGCAGTCCAGGGGTGGGCTACAATGAGCAGTTCTTC
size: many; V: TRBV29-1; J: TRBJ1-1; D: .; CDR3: CSVGGLGDTEAFF; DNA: TGCAGCGTTGGAGGCCTTGGGGACACTGAAGCTTTCTTT
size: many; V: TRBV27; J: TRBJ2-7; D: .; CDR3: CASSLSRRPENYEQYF; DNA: TGTGCCAGCAGTTTATCGAGGCGCCCGGAGAACTACGAGCAGTACTTC
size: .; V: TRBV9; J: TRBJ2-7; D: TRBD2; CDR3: CASSQSGGQSYEQYF; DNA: TGTGCCAGCAGCCAGAGCGGGGGCCAGTCCTACGAGCAGTACTTC
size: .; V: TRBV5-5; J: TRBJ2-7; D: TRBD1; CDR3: CASSWDSLGSYEQYF; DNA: TGTGCCAGCAGCTGGGACAGTCTGGGCTCCTACGAGCAGTACTTC
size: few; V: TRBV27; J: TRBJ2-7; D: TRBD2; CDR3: CASSIGLVYEQYF; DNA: TGTGCCAGCAGTATCGGACTAGTCTACGAGCAGTACTTC
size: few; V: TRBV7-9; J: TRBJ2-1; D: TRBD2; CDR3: CASSATGTSSYNEQFF; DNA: TGTGCCAGCAGCGCCACCGGGACTAGCTCCTACAATGAGCAGTTCTTC
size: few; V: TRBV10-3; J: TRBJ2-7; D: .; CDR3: CAIRPDSLFNEQYF; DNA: TGTGCCATCCGCCCGGACTCCCTATTCAACGAGCAGTACTTC
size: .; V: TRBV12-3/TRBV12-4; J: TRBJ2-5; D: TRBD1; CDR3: CTLCSSHRDRGYQETQYF; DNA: TGTACCCTCTGTTCCTCCCACCGGGACAGGGGATACCAAGAGACCCAGTACTTC